This T cell receptor beta chain is from a study of blood T cell repertoires in COVID-19. Study-level background: From T cells, B-cell-depleted T cells, or PBMCs came the material, which was cDNA or gDNA.

Authors' analysis steps: How many nucleated cells were present was estimated from reference gene primer amplification. The assay was immunoSEQ multiplex PCR, and TCRdb's table has in-frame clones only and misses some. D and trimming were read from the DNA, whereas the V and J calls and clone size are those reported in that table. The sample contains fewer than 200,000 clones, approximately 79% of which appear only once. Germline CDR1 and CDR2: SEHNR and FQNEAQ (reference sequence). J lost 8 bases, V lost 4 bases, and 4 bases had no gene match. The CDR3 has 13 amino acids. Participants' own reports of clinical history determined their cohort assignment.

The sequence came from a woman in her sixties with acute COVID-19. The V call is TRBV7-9, the J call TRBJ2-1; the match to TRBD1 covers 8 bases. Specimen: PBMCs or T cells enriched from blood (not recorded which). Here the CDR3 DNA reads TGTGCCAGCAGCTCTCAGGGGGCCCATGAGCAGTTCTTC. It is translated as CASSSQGAHEQFF.